The 2 T cell receptor beta chains presented below share a single source sample, sequenced in a study of blood T cell repertoires in COVID-19. The assay was immunoSEQ multiplex PCR, and TCRdb's table has in-frame clones only and misses some. The data show fewer than 250,000 clones, roughly 82% seen once. The sample taken for sequencing was peripheral blood. The source is a woman aged 55-75 years with COVID-19, enrolled during active disease.

J is TRBJ2-7 and V is TRBV10-3, with 11 bases aligning to TRBD2. After removal of 6 bases from V and 1 base from J, the junction contained 14 bases not matched to a gene. CDR3 length: 18 amino acids. Germline CDR1 ENHRY, CDR2 SYGVKD. The CDR3 loop is CAIRDTSGSGGASYEQYF. CDR3 bases: TGTGCCATCAGAGATACTAGCGGGAGTGGGGGAGCGTCCTACGAGCAGTACTTC.

This clone was observed a few times. The genes are TRBV27 and TRBJ1-2; 10 bases fit TRBD1. Looked up from germline, CDR1 is MNHEY and CDR2 is SMNVEV (reference sequence). This CDR3 contains 17 residues. V was pared by 7 bases and J by 8 bases, with 19 bases of the junction left unmatched. The CDR3 sequence: CASTLSGDRGRREGYTF. DNA of the CDR3: TGTGCCAGCACCCTTTCGGGTGACAGGGGGCGTCGTGAAGGCTACACCTTC.